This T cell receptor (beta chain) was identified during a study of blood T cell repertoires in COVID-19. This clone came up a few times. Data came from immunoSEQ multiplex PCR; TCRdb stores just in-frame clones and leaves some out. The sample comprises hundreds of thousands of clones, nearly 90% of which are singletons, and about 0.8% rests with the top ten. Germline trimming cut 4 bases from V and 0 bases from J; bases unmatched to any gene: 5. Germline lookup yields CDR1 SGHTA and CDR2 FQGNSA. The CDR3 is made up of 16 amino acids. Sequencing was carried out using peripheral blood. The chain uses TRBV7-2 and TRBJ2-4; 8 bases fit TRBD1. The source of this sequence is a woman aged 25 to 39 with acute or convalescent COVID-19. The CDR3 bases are TGTGCCAGCAGCTCTCAGGGGGCCCTAGCCAAAAACATTCAGTACTTC. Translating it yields CASSSQGALAKNIQYF.